This is a list of T cell receptor beta chains from one sample in a study of control samples from healthy donors and cancer patients. The protocol was immunoSEQ multiplex PCR, while the TCRdb copy is restricted to in-frame clones and leaves out a portion. The sample shows tens of thousands of clones, over 85% of them seen only once. Source material: PBMCs. These receptors all stem from a woman in her 50s with head and neck cancer. Each CDR3 is given with its conserved first and last residue. A D gene is named only where the DNA matches it firmly. Size values are once, few and many counts, or a class for expanded clones, and some rows have none.

j_gene: TRBJ1-3
d_gene: TRBD1
v_gene: TRBV18
abundance: .
CDR3nt: TGTGCCAGCTCCCGTGGACAGGGCGCTGGAAACACCATATATTTT
CDR3aa: CASSRGQGAGNTIYF

j_gene: TRBJ2-1
d_gene: .
v_gene: TRBV24-1
abundance: .
CDR3nt: TGTGCCACCAGTGATTTAGGAGGGGGCTATAGGAATGAGCAGTTCTTC
CDR3aa: CATSDLGGGYRNEQFF

j_gene: TRBJ2-2
d_gene: .
v_gene: TRBV18
abundance: .
CDR3nt: TGTGCCAGCTCACCATCCGGGGGAGGCACCGGGGAGCTGTTTTTT
CDR3aa: CASSPSGGGTGELFF

j_gene: TRBJ1-2
d_gene: .
v_gene: TRBV10-3
abundance: .
CDR3nt: TGTGCCATCAGTGAGGCGCGGGGGGACTATGGCTACACCTTC
CDR3aa: CAISEARGDYGYTF

j_gene: TRBJ1-2
d_gene: TRBD1
v_gene: TRBV19
abundance: .
CDR3nt: TGTGCCAGTAGTATTTCTACAGGGGACTATGGCTACACCTTC
CDR3aa: CASSISTGDYGYTF

j_gene: TRBJ2-3
d_gene: .
v_gene: TRBV7-9
abundance: .
CDR3nt: TGTGCCAGCAGCTTAGAGGTTGAGGGCAGGGGAATCACAGATACGCAGTATTTT
CDR3aa: CASSLEVEGRGITDTQYF

j_gene: TRBJ1-1
d_gene: .
v_gene: TRBV9
abundance: .
CDR3nt: TGTGCCAGCAGCCTGACGACAGACACTGAAGCTTTCTTT
CDR3aa: CASSLTTDTEAFF

j_gene: TRBJ1-2
d_gene: TRBD1
v_gene: TRBV6-5
abundance: .
CDR3nt: TGTGCCAGCAGGGGACAGACCGACTATGGCTACACCTTC
CDR3aa: CASRGQTDYGYTF

j_gene: TRBJ2-2
d_gene: TRBD2
v_gene: TRBV11-1
abundance: .
CDR3nt: TGTGCCAGCAGCTCCCAGCGGGAGGGCCCCGGGGAGCTGTTTTTT
CDR3aa: CASSSQREGPGELFF

j_gene: TRBJ1-1
d_gene: .
v_gene: TRBV4-1
abundance: few
CDR3nt: TGCGCCAGCAGCGTGGCCGCGAACACTGAAGCTTTCTTT
CDR3aa: CASSVAANTEAFF

j_gene: TRBJ2-7
d_gene: TRBD1
v_gene: TRBV19
abundance: .
CDR3nt: TGTGCCAGTAGTATGGACAGGGGCCGCGACGAGCAGTACTTC
CDR3aa: CASSMDRGRDEQYF

j_gene: TRBJ2-1
d_gene: .
v_gene: TRBV6-5
abundance: .
CDR3nt: TGTGCCAGCAGCACTAGCTTAAGCTCCTACAATGAGCAGTTCTTC
CDR3aa: CASSTSLSSYNEQFF

j_gene: TRBJ1-4
d_gene: TRBD1
v_gene: TRBV6-6
abundance: .
CDR3nt: TGTGCCAGCAGTCAGAGACAGGGGGCGCCTGAAAAACTGTTTTTT
CDR3aa: CASSQRQGAPEKLFF

j_gene: TRBJ2-5
d_gene: TRBD2
v_gene: TRBV7-2
abundance: .
CDR3nt: TGTGCCAGCAGCCTGATAGCGGGAGCTACCGAGACCCAGTACTTC
CDR3aa: CASSLIAGATETQYF

j_gene: TRBJ1-1
d_gene: .
v_gene: TRBV20-1
abundance: .
CDR3nt: TGCAGTGCCCCGGACACTGAAGCTTTCTTT
CDR3aa: CSAPDTEAFF

j_gene: TRBJ2-5
d_gene: .
v_gene: TRBV4-2
abundance: .
CDR3nt: TGTGCCAGCAGCCAAGTGGGGACGGTGGGCCAAGAGACCCAGTACTTC
CDR3aa: CASSQVGTVGQETQYF

j_gene: TRBJ1-1
d_gene: .
v_gene: TRBV25-1
abundance: .
CDR3nt: TGTGCCAGCAGTTCGGGAGGGTCTGAAGCTTTCTTT
CDR3aa: CASSSGGSEAFF

j_gene: TRBJ2-1
d_gene: TRBD1
v_gene: TRBV3-1/TRBV3-2
abundance: .
CDR3nt: TGTGCCAGCAGCCAAATACAGGGGGGAAATGAGCAGTTCTTC
CDR3aa: CASSQIQGGNEQFF

j_gene: TRBJ2-1
d_gene: TRBD2
v_gene: TRBV4-3
abundance: .
CDR3nt: TGCGCCAGCAGCCTCGGGACTAGCGGGAGCGATGAGCAGTTCTTC
CDR3aa: CASSLGTSGSDEQFF

j_gene: TRBJ2-7
d_gene: .
v_gene: TRBV7-8
abundance: .
CDR3nt: TGTGCCAGCAGCCCTAGCAGTCCCTACGAGCAGTACTTC
CDR3aa: CASSPSSPYEQYF

j_gene: TRBJ1-4
d_gene: TRBD1
v_gene: TRBV3-1/TRBV3-2
abundance: .
CDR3nt: TGTGCCAGCAGCCAGACAGGGGCAGGAGAAACTAATGAAAAACTGTTTTTT
CDR3aa: CASSQTGAGETNEKLFF

j_gene: TRBJ1-4
d_gene: .
v_gene: TRBV2
abundance: .
CDR3nt: TGTGCCACCCGAGACGTTGCAACTAATGAAAAACTGTTTTTT
CDR3aa: CATRDVATNEKLFF

j_gene: TRBJ2-7
d_gene: TRBD1
v_gene: TRBV28
abundance: .
CDR3nt: TGTGCCAGCAGTTTCGGGACAGATTTAATAGGCGGCGAGCAGTACTTC
CDR3aa: CASSFGTDLIGGEQYF

j_gene: TRBJ2-3
d_gene: TRBD2
v_gene: TRBV5-5
abundance: once
CDR3nt: TGTGCCAGCATCTCCACTCTTTCCGGGGGGAAAAGCACAGATACGCAGTATTTT
CDR3aa: CASISTLSGGKSTDTQYF

j_gene: TRBJ2-6
d_gene: .
v_gene: TRBV3-1/TRBV3-2
abundance: .
CDR3nt: TGTGCCAGCAGCCAAGGCCCTGGGGCCAACGTCCTGACTTTC
CDR3aa: CASSQGPGANVLTF

j_gene: TRBJ1-2
d_gene: .
v_gene: TRBV19
abundance: .
CDR3nt: TGTGCCAGTAGCCCCTCGCGGCCCAATCTCCATGGCTACACCTTC
CDR3aa: CASSPSRPNLHGYTF

j_gene: TRBJ2-4
d_gene: TRBD2
v_gene: TRBV4-2
abundance: .
CDR3nt: TGTGCCAGCAGCCTGGGACTAGCGGGAGAGGGGAACATTCAGTACTTC
CDR3aa: CASSLGLAGEGNIQYF

j_gene: TRBJ2-1
d_gene: .
v_gene: TRBV7-2
abundance: .
CDR3nt: TGTGCCAGCAGCTTAGTTGGTAATTCCTACAATGAGCAGTTCTTC
CDR3aa: CASSLVGNSYNEQFF

j_gene: TRBJ1-3
d_gene: .
v_gene: TRBV27
abundance: .
CDR3nt: TGTGCCAGCAGCAGGGACTTTTCCTCTGGAAACACCATATATTTT
CDR3aa: CASSRDFSSGNTIYF

j_gene: TRBJ1-1
d_gene: .
v_gene: TRBV15
abundance: .
CDR3nt: TGTGCCACCAGTACCATGAACACTGAAGCTTTCTTT
CDR3aa: CATSTMNTEAFF

j_gene: TRBJ2-1
d_gene: .
v_gene: TRBV24-1
abundance: .
CDR3nt: TGTGCCACCAGTGATAAAACAGTAAATGAGCAGTTCTTC
CDR3aa: CATSDKTVNEQFF

j_gene: TRBJ1-6
d_gene: .
v_gene: TRBV4-1
abundance: .
CDR3nt: TGCGCCAGCAGCCAAGATGGCGGACGAACTAATTCACCCCTCCACTTT
CDR3aa: CASSQDGGRTNSPLHF

j_gene: TRBJ2-7
d_gene: TRBD1
v_gene: TRBV20-1
abundance: .
CDR3nt: TGCAGTGCTACTGACAGGGTCGCCTCCTACGAGCAGTACTTC
CDR3aa: CSATDRVASYEQYF

j_gene: TRBJ2-3
d_gene: TRBD1
v_gene: TRBV23-1
abundance: .
CDR3nt: TGCGCCAGCAGTCTCCAACCGACCCCACCGGGACAGGGGCGCTCCACAGATACGCAGTATTTT
CDR3aa: CASSLQPTPPGQGRSTDTQYF

j_gene: TRBJ2-5
d_gene: .
v_gene: TRBV27
abundance: .
CDR3nt: TGTGCCAGCAGTCCCACACCTTTCGGACAGACCCAGTACTTC
CDR3aa: CASSPTPFGQTQYF

j_gene: TRBJ1-1
d_gene: .
v_gene: TRBV6-6
abundance: .
CDR3nt: TGTGCCAGCAGCTTTACTCGGGACACTGAAGCTTTCTTT
CDR3aa: CASSFTRDTEAFF

j_gene: TRBJ2-5
d_gene: .
v_gene: TRBV2
abundance: .
CDR3nt: TGTGCCAGCAACAGAATAGTCCAAGAGACCCAGTACTTC
CDR3aa: CASNRIVQETQYF

j_gene: TRBJ2-3
d_gene: TRBD2
v_gene: TRBV5-1
abundance: .
CDR3nt: TGCGCCAGCACTAGCGGGGGGGCTTCTAGCACAGATACGCAGTATTTT
CDR3aa: CASTSGGASSTDTQYF

j_gene: TRBJ1-6
d_gene: .
v_gene: TRBV18
abundance: .
CDR3nt: TGTGCCAGCTCACCTGGACAGACGATGTCACCCCTCCACTTT
CDR3aa: CASSPGQTMSPLHF

j_gene: TRBJ1-5
d_gene: .
v_gene: TRBV28
abundance: .
CDR3nt: TGTGCCAGCAGTTTGGGGCAGGTATATCAGCCCCAGCATTTT
CDR3aa: CASSLGQVYQPQHF

j_gene: TRBJ2-7
d_gene: .
v_gene: TRBV5-1
abundance: .
CDR3nt: TGCGCCAGCAGCTCGTCAAGAGTATACGAGCAGTACTTC
CDR3aa: CASSSSRVYEQYF

j_gene: TRBJ2-5
d_gene: TRBD1
v_gene: TRBV2
abundance: .
CDR3nt: TGTGCCAGCAGTGAATATGGACAGGGGGCCGGGACCCAGTACTTC
CDR3aa: CASSEYGQGAGTQYF

j_gene: TRBJ2-7
d_gene: .
v_gene: TRBV29-1
abundance: .
CDR3nt: TGCAGCGTTGAAGACGATGCCCCTTACGAGCAGTACTTC
CDR3aa: CSVEDDAPYEQYF

j_gene: TRBJ2-1
d_gene: TRBD1
v_gene: TRBV6-2/TRBV6-3
abundance: few
CDR3nt: TGTGCCAGCAGTTACTCGGCGGTGGACAGGCGACACAATGAGCAGTTCTTC
CDR3aa: CASSYSAVDRRHNEQFF

j_gene: TRBJ2-3
d_gene: TRBD2
v_gene: TRBV30
abundance: .
CDR3nt: TGTGCCTGGAGTGGTCTCGGGGGGGCTGCAGATACGCAGTATTTT
CDR3aa: CAWSGLGGAADTQYF

j_gene: TRBJ2-2
d_gene: TRBD1
v_gene: TRBV6-6
abundance: few
CDR3nt: TGTGCCAGTAATCCGGACAGGGCGAACACCGGGGAGCTGTTTTTT
CDR3aa: CASNPDRANTGELFF

j_gene: TRBJ1-2
d_gene: .
v_gene: TRBV21-1
abundance: once
CDR3nt: TGTGCCAGCAGCAAGTATGGGGGACAGGGGGCGCAGAACTATGGCTACACCTTC
CDR3aa: CASSKYGGQGAQNYGYTF